Listed below are T cell receptor beta chains from one sample, sequenced in a study of Tregs in tolerant kidney transplant recipients. The table came from immunoSEQ multiplex PCR; TCRdb's copy has only in-frame clones and leaves some out. The repertoire holds about 240,000 clones, approximately 84% seen once, with over 0.5% in the top ten. Sequencing was performed on CD4+ T cells from blood. The receptors derive from a human donor in good health. The CDR3 runs from the conserved cysteine through the conserved F or W. The D gene is left open where the match is weak. For some rows the clone size is stated as once, few or many, or as a class when expanded; others skip it.

>TRBJ2-3|-|-|TRBV7-2
TGTGCCAGCAGCCCCCCTTTTGACACGCAGTATTTT
CASSPPFDTQYF
>TRBJ2-5|-|-|TRBV2
TGTGCCAGCAGTGCCGGAGGCGGGGGCCGGGAGACCCAGTACTTC
CASSAGGGGRETQYF
>TRBJ1-4|-|-|TRBV19
TGTGCCAGTAGTAAGGGGATACAGGAAAAACTGTTTTTT
CASSKGIQEKLFF
>TRBJ1-1|-|-|TRBV7-9
TGTGCCAGCAGCGTGGACGTATCGGTCACTGAAGCTTTCTTT
CASSVDVSVTEAFF
>TRBJ2-3|-|few|TRBV10-3
TGTGCCATTGCCCGCCGGGGTGTCACAGATACGCAGTATTTT
CAIARRGVTDTQYF
>TRBJ2-1|TRBD2|-|TRBV7-9
TGTGCCAGCAGCTTAGTACTAGCGAACCATGAGCAGTTCTTC
CASSLVLANHEQFF
>TRBJ2-7|TRBD2|-|TRBV10-1
TGCGCCAGCACCCCGGGAGGGCCGTCCGGGGAGCAGTACTTC
CASTPGGPSGEQYF
>TRBJ1-5|TRBD1|once|TRBV6-6
TGTGCCAGCAGCTCTACAGGGGGGCCCCAGCCCCAGCATTTT
CASSSTGGPQPQHF
>TRBJ1-6|TRBD1|-|TRBV30
TGTGCCTGGAGCGCGACGGGACAGGGTAATTCACCCCTCCACTTT
CAWSATGQGNSPLHF
>TRBJ2-7|-|-|TRBV2
TGTGCCAGCACTGAATACTACGAGCAGTACTTC
CASTEYYEQYF
>TRBJ2-4|-|few|TRBV5-1
TGCGCCAGCAGCTTGGATTCTAGCGTTTCGGACATTCAGTACTTC
CASSLDSSVSDIQYF
>TRBJ1-1|-|-|TRBV13
TGTGCCAGCAGCTTGGAGGATGAAGCTTTCTTT
CASSLEDEAFF
>TRBJ1-3|-|-|TRBV19
TGTGCCAGTAGTATTAGGCCCTGGGGATCTGGAAACACCATATATTTT
CASSIRPWGSGNTIYF
>TRBJ2-7|-|-|TRBV30
TGTGCCTGGAACCAACAGAAACTCTACGAGCAGTACTTC
CAWNQQKLYEQYF
>TRBJ2-5|TRBD1|-|TRBV5-1
TGCGCCAGCTCCGGACAGGAAGAGACCCAGTACTTC
CASSGQEETQYF
>TRBJ2-5|TRBD2|-|TRBV5-1
TGCGCCAGCAGCTCCCAACTAGCGCAAGAGACCCAGTACTTC
CASSSQLAQETQYF
>TRBJ2-1|TRBD1|-|TRBV7-2
TGTGCCAGCACCACGGACAGGGTCCATGAGCAGTTCTTC
CASTTDRVHEQFF
>TRBJ2-7|TRBD1|once|TRBV7-8
TGTGCCAGCAGCTCGGACAGGGGGTCCTACGAGCAGTACTTC
CASSSDRGSYEQYF
>TRBJ1-1|TRBD1|few|TRBV7-8
TGTGCCAGCAGCTTACAGGGGGCGAGTACTGAAGCTTTCTTT
CASSLQGASTEAFF
>TRBJ1-5|-|-|TRBV6-5
TGTGCCAGCAGTTACCAAGAAAATCAGCCCCAGCATTTT
CASSYQENQPQHF
>TRBJ2-4|TRBD1|-|TRBV7-2
TGTGCCAGCACCTTTACAGGGGCGAGGGGAGACATTCAGTACTTC
CASTFTGARGDIQYF
>TRBJ2-2|TRBD1|-|TRBV2
TGTGCCACATCAGGGGGTCCGGGGACCGGGGAGCTGTTTTTT
CATSGGPGTGELFF
>TRBJ2-2|-|-|TRBV11-3
TGTGCCTGCAGCCTCAGGGTGGGCCGGGGGACCGGGGAGCTGTTTTTT
CACSLRVGRGTGELFF
>TRBJ2-7|TRBD2|-|TRBV5-1
TGCGCCAGCAGCCCTTCCGTGCAGCGGGAGGGAATCTACGAGCAGTACTTC
CASSPSVQREGIYEQYF
>TRBJ1-2|-|-|TRBV28
TGTGCCAGCAGTCTCAGGGGTTTAGGTTACACCTTC
CASSLRGLGYTF
>TRBJ1-5|-|-|TRBV14
TGTGCCAGCAGCCTGATGGGCAATCAGCCCCAGCATTTT
CASSLMGNQPQHF
>TRBJ1-2|-|few|TRBV6-4
TGTGCCAGCACTAATAACTATGGCTACACCTTC
CASTNNYGYTF
>TRBJ1-3|-|-|TRBV11-2
TGTGCCAGCAGCCCTGTCCGGACAGACCCACAGGTTGGAAACACCATATATTTT
CASSPVRTDPQVGNTIYF
>TRBJ1-1|-|-|TRBV7-6
TGTGCCAGCAGCTCTCAACAGGGGAACACTGAAGCTTTCTTT
CASSSQQGNTEAFF
>TRBJ2-3|TRBD2|-|TRBV2
TGTGCCAGCAGACTTTCCGGGACTATGACAGATACGCAGTATTTT
CASRLSGTMTDTQYF
>TRBJ1-5|-|-|TRBV15
TGTGCCACCAGCAACCCCAAGGGGGACAATCAGCCCCAGCATTTT
CATSNPKGDNQPQHF
>TRBJ1-3|-|-|TRBV9
TGTGCCAGCAGCGTAGGGAGTCCTACCTCTGGAAACACCATATATTTT
CASSVGSPTSGNTIYF
>TRBJ2-7|TRBD1|-|TRBV4-1
TGCGCCAGCAGCCAACGTGGACAGGCAGACTACGAGCAGTACTTC
CASSQRGQADYEQYF
>TRBJ2-5|-|-|TRBV6-5
TGTGCCAGCAAACCCCGGGGCAGGGTAGAGACCCAGTACTTC
CASKPRGRVETQYF
>TRBJ1-5|-|once|TRBV5-3
TGTGCCAGAAGCTTGGGTCCCAGGGTAAGCAATCAGCCCCAGCATTTT
CARSLGPRVSNQPQHF
>TRBJ2-7|-|-|TRBV9
TGTGCCAGCAGCGTAGGAAGTTGGGATTCCTACGAGCAGTACTTC
CASSVGSWDSYEQYF
>TRBJ2-6|TRBD1|-|TRBV6-6
TGTGCCAGCAGGGGACAGGTCTCTGGGGCCAACGTCCTGACTTTC
CASRGQVSGANVLTF
>TRBJ1-5|TRBD1|-|TRBV2
TGTGCCAGCGGCCGGGGGACAGACAATCAGCCCCAGCATTTT
CASGRGTDNQPQHF
>TRBJ2-7|-|-|TRBV5-1
TGCGCCAGCAGCTCGGGGACGATTGATAGCTACGAGCAGTACTTC
CASSSGTIDSYEQYF
>TRBJ2-1|-|once|TRBV16
TGTGCCAGCAGTAACAGGGCTGTTGAGCAGTTCTTC
CASSNRAVEQFF
>TRBJ1-1|-|few|TRBV5-1
TGCGCCAGCAGCTTGGGGATCCGGGCTACTGAAGCTTTCTTT
CASSLGIRATEAFF
>TRBJ2-1|-|-|TRBV29-1
TGCAGCGTTGAAATCTGGGCGAATGAGCAGTTCTTC
CSVEIWANEQFF
>TRBJ2-7|-|-|TRBV27
TGTGCCAGCGGTCACGTTGGCTCCTCGCGTTGGGCCTACGAGCAGTACTTC
CASGHVGSSRWAYEQYF
>TRBJ2-2|TRBD2|-|TRBV19
TGTGCCAGTAGTATTACTAGCGGGGGTTACACCGGGGAGCTGTTTTTT
CASSITSGGYTGELFF
>TRBJ2-7|TRBD1|-|TRBV5-1
TGCGCCAGCAGCGTAGACAGGGGTTACGAGCAGTACTTC
CASSVDRGYEQYF